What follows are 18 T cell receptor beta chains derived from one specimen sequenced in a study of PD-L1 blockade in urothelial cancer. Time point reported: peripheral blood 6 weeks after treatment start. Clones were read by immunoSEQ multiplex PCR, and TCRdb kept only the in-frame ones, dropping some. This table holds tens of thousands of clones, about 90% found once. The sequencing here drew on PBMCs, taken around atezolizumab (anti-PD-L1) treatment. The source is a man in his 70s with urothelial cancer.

CDR3 nucleotides: TGCAGCGTTGAAACAGGAAACTATGGCTACACCTTC. Translating gives CSVETGNYGYTF. The chain employs TRBV29-1 and TRBJ1-2; possible D gene TRBD1, 5 bases. The CDR3 is 12 amino acids. Germline V gene lookup returns CDR1 SQVTM and CDR2 ANQGSEA. V lost 2 bases and J 2 bases, leaving 6 bases between the germline ends.

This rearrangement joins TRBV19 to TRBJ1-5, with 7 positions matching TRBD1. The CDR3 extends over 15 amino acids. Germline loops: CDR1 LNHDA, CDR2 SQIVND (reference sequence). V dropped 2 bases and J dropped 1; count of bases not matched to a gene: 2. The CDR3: CASSIPGQSNQPQHF. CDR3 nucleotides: TGTGCCAGTAGTATACCGGGACAGAGCAATCAGCCCCAGCATTTT.

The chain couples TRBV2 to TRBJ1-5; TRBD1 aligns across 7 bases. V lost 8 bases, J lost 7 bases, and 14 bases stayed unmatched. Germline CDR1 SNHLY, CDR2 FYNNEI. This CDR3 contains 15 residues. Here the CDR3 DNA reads TGTGCCAGCTCCAAGGGCGGGACAGTGTTACAGCCCCAGCATTTT. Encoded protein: CASSKGGTVLQPQHF.

This chain's CDR3 is CASSLTGNTGEKLFF. DNA for the CDR3: TGTGCCAGCAGCTTGACAGGGAATACGGGGGAAAAACTGTTTTTT. The rearrangement uses TRBV5-5 and TRBJ1-4, with a possible D match to TRBD1 (6 bases). Trimming removed 1 base from V and 8 bases from J, with 15 bases in between. Germline CDR1 SGHKS, CDR2 YYEKEE (reference sequence). The CDR3 runs to 15 residues.

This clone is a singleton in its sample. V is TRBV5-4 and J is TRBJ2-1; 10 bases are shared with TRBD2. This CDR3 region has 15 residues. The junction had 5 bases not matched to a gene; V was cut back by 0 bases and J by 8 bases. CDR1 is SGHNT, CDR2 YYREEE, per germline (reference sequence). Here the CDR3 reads CASSLGAGGPHEQFF. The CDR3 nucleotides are TGTGCCAGCAGCTTGGGAGCGGGAGGGCCCCATGAGCAGTTCTTC.

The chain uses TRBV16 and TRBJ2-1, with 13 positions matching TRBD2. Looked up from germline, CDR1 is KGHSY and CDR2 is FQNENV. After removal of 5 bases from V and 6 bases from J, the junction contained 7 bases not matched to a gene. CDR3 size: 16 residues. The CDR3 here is CASSTTSGRAINEQFF. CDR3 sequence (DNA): TGTGCCAGCAGCACCACTAGCGGGAGGGCCATCAATGAGCAGTTCTTC.

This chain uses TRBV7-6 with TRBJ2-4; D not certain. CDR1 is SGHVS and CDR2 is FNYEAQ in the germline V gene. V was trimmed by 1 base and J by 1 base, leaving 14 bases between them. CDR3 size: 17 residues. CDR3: CASSLEHGGPAKNIQYF. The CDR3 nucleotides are TGTGCCAGCAGCTTAGAGCACGGTGGGCCGGCCAAAAACATTCAGTACTTC.

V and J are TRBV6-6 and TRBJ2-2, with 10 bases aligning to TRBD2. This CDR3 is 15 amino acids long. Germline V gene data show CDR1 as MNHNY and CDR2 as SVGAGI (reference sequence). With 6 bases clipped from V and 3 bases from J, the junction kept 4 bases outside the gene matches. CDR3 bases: TGTGCCAGCAGCCACCTAGCGGGAGACACCGGGGAGCTGTTTTTT. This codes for CASSHLAGDTGELFF.

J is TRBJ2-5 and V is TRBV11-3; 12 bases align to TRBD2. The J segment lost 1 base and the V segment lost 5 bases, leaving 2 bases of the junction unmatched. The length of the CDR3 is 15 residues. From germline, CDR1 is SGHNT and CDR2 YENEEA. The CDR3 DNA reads TGTGCCAGCAGCCGGACTAGCGGGGTCCAAGAGACCCAGTACTTC. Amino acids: CASSRTSGVQETQYF.

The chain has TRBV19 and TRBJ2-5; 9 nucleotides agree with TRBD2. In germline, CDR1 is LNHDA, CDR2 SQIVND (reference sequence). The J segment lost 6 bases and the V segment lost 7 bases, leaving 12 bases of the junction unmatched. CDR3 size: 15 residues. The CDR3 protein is CASIVRREGPKTQYF. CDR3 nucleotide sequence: TGTGCCAGTATTGTCCGGCGGGAGGGCCCGAAGACCCAGTACTTC.

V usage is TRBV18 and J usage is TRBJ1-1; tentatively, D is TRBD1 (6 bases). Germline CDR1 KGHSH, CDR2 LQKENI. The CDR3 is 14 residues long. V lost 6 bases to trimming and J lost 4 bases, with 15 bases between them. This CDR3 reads CASSRGAGGTEAFF. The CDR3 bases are TGTGCCAGCTCGCGGGGGGCCGGGGGCACTGAAGCTTTCTTT.

CDR3 sequence reads: CASSPDLGAGGPDTQYF. CDR3 DNA: TGTGCCAGCAGCCCCGACCTAGGCGCGGGGGGGCCAGATACGCAGTATTTT. The chain links TRBV7-9 to TRBJ2-3, with 9 bases identical to TRBD2. There are 17 residues in the CDR3. The V gene's germline CDR1 is SEHNR and CDR2 FQNEAQ (reference sequence). The V segment lost 5 bases and the J segment 4 bases; nucleotides outside the gene matches: 13.

The CDR3 loop reads CASSYASGSAYEQYF. CDR3 DNA: TGTGCCAGCAGTTACGCTAGCGGGAGCGCCTACGAGCAGTACTTC. This chain uses TRBV6-6 with TRBJ2-7; 10 nucleotides agree with TRBD2. V trimming: 2 bases; J trimming: 2 bases; junction bases outside the gene matches: 3. The germline gives CDR1 MNHNY, CDR2 SVGAGI (reference sequence). CDR3 length: 15 amino acids.

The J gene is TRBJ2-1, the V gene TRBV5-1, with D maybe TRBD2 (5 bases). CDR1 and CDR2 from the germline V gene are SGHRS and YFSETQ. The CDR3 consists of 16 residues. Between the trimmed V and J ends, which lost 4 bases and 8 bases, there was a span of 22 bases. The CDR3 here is CASSPEGGQVGDEQFF. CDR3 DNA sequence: TGCGCCAGCAGCCCTGAGGGTGGTCAAGTGGGCGATGAGCAGTTCTTC.

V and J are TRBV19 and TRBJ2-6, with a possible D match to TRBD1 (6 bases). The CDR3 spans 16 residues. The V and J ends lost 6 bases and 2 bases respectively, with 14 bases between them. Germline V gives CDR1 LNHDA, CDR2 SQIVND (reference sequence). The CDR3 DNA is TGTGCCAGTAGCCGATCCAGGGGCGCTGGGGCCAACGTCCTGACTTTC. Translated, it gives CASSRSRGAGANVLTF.

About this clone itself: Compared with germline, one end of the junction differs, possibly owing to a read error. In DNA form, the CDR3 reads TGTGCCGGTAGTGCGTCTGAAACCGTCCCAGATACGCAGTATTTT. It yields the protein CAGSASETVPDTQYF. The V gene is TRBV19, the J gene TRBJ2-3; no definite D call. The CDR3 totals 15 residues. Germline V CDR1 and CDR2: LNHDA, SQIVND (reference sequence).

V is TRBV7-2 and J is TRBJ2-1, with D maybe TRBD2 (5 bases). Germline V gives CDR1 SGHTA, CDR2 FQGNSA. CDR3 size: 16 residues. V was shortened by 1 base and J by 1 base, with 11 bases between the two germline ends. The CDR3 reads CASSLGGTRSYNEQFF. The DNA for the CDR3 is TGTGCCAGCAGCTTAGGTGGAACTAGATCCTACAATGAGCAGTTCTTC.

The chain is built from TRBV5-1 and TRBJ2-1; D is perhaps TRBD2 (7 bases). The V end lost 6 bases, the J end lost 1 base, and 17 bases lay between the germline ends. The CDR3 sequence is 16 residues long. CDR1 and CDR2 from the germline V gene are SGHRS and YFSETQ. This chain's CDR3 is CASTSGGGMSYNEQFF. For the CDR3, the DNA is TGCGCCAGCACCTCGGGGGGCGGGATGTCCTACAATGAGCAGTTCTTC.